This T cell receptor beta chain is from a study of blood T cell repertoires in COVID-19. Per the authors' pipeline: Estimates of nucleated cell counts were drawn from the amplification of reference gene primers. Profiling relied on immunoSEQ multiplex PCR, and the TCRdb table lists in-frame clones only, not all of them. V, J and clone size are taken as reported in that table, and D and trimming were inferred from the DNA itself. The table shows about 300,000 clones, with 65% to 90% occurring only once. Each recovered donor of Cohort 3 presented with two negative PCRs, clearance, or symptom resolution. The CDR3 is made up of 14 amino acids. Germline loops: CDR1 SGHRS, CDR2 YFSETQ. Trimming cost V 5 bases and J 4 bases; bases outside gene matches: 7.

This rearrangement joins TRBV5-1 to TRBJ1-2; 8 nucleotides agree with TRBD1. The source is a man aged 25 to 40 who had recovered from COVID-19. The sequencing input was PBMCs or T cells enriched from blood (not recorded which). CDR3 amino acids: CASSPRTGGYGYTF. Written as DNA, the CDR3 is TGCGCCAGCAGTCCGCGAACAGGGGGCTATGGCTACACCTTC.